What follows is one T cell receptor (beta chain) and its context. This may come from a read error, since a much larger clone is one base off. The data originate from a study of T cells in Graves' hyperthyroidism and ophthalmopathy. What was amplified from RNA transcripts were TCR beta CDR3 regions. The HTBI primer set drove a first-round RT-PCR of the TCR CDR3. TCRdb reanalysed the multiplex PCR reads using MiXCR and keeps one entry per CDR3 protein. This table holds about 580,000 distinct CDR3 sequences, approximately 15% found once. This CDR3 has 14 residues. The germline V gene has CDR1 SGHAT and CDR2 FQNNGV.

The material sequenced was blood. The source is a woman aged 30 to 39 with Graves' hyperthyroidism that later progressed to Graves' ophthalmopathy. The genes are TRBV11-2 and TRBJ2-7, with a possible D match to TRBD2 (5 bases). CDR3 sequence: CASSSRLIGYGQYF. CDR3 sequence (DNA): TGTGCCAGCAGCTCCAGACTAATCGGCTACGGGCAGTACTTC.